What follows are 2 T cell receptor beta chains derived from one specimen sequenced in a study of T cell responses to AZD1222 COVID-19 vaccine. Produced via immunoSEQ multiplex PCR; TCRdb's table is partial and in-frame only. The data hold about 52,000 clones, with approximately 86% observed a single time. The sequencing used peripheral blood, collected 28 days after the second AZD1222 dose. The receptors originated from an adult who received the AZD1222 COVID-19 vaccine.

This clone was counted only a few times. The chain couples TRBV5-1 to TRBJ2-1, with TRBD2 matching over 10 bases. The CDR3 totals 16 residues. The V gene end was trimmed by 4 bases and the J gene end by 3 bases; junction bases not matched to a gene: 7. Germline V gene data show CDR1 as SGHRS and CDR2 as YFSETQ. In DNA form, the CDR3 reads TGCGCCAGCAGCCTGATTCCTAGCGGGAGCTACAATGAGCAGTTCTTC. It translates to CASSLIPSGSYNEQFF. The whole variable domain, remainder taken from reference TRBV5-1 and TRBJ2-1, is KAGVTQTPRYLIKTRGQQVTLSCSPISGHRSVSWYQQTPGQGLQFLFEYFSETQRNKGNFPGRFSGRQFSNSRSEMNVSTLELGDSALYLCASSLIPSGSYNEQFFGPGTRLTVL.

This clone was seen more than once but under ten times. The chain combines TRBV7-3 with TRBJ2-1, with no clear D. Germline values: CDR1 SGHTA, CDR2 FQGTGA. V was pared by 1 base and J by 4 bases, with 5 bases between. This CDR3 is built from 13 residues. CDR3 DNA: TGTGCCAGCAGCTTAAGCGCATACAATGAGCAGTTCTTC. Its translation is CASSLSAYNEQFF.